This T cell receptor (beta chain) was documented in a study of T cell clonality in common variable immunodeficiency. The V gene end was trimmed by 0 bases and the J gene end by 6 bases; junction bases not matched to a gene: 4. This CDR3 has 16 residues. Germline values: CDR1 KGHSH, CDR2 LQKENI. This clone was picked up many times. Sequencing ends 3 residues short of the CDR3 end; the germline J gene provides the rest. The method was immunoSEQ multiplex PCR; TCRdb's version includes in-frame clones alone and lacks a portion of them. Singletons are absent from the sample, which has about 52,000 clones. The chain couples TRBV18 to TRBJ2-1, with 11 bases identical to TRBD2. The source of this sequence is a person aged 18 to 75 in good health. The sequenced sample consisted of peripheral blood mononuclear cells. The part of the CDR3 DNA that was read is TGTGCCAGCTCACCACCGACTAGCGGGGCCTTCAATGAG. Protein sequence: CASSPPTSGAFNE. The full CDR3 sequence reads CASSPPTSGAFNEQFF.